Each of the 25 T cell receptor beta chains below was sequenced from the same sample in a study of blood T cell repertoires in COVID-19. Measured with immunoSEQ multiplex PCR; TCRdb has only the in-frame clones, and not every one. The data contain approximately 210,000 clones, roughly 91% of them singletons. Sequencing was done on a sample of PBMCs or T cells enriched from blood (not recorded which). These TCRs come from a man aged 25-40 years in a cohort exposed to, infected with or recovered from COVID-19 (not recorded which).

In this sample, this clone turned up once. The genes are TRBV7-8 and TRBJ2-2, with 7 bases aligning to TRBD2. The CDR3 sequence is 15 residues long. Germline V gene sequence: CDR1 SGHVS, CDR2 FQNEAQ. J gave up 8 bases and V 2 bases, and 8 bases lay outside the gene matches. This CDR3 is CASSLRREFRGELFF. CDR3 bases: TGTGCCAGCAGCTTAAGGCGGGAGTTTAGGGGGGAGCTGTTTTTT. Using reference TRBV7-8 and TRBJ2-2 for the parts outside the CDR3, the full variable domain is GAGVSQSPRYKVAKRGQDVALRCDPISGHVSLFWYQQALGQGPEFLTYFQNEAQLDKSGLPSDRFFAERPEGSVSTLKIQRTQQEDSAVYLCASSLRREFRGELFFGEGSRLTVL.

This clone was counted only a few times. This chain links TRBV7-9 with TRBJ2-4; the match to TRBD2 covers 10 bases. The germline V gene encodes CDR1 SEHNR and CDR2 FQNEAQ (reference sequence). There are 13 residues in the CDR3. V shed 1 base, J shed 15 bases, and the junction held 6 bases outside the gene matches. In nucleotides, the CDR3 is TGTGCCAGCAGCTTAGGAACTAGCGGGAATTGGTACTTC. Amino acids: CASSLGTSGNWYF.

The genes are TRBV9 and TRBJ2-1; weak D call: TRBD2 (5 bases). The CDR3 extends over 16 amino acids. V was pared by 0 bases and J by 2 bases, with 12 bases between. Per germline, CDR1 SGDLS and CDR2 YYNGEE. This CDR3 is CASSVDKGATYNEQFF. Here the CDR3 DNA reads TGTGCCAGCAGCGTAGATAAGGGAGCGACCTACAATGAGCAGTTCTTC.

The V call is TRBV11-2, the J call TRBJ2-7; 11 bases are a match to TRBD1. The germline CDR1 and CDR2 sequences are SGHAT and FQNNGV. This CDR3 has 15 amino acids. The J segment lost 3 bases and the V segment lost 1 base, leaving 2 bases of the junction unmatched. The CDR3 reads CASSLADRGLYEQYF. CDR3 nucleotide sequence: TGTGCCAGCAGCTTAGCGGACAGGGGGCTCTACGAGCAGTACTTC.

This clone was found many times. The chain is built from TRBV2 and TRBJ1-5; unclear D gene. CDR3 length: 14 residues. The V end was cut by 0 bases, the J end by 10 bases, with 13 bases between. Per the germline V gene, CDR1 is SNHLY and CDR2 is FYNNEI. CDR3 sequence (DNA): TGTGCCAGCAGTGAAGCCCTACCCCAAAGTCCCCAGCATTTT. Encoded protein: CASSEALPQSPQHF. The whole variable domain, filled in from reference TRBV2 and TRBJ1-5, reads EPEVTQTPSHQVTQMGQEVILRCVPISNHLYFYWYRQILGQKVEFLVSFYNNEISEKSEIFDDQFSVERPDGSNFTLKIRSTKLEDSAMYFCASSEALPQSPQHFGDGTRLSIL.

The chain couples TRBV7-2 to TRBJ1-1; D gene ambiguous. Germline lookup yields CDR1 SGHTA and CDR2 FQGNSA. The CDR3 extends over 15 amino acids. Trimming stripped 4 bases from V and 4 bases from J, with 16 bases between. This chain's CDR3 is CASSSKVGSGTEAFF. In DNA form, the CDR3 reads TGTGCCAGCAGCTCCAAGGTTGGGTCGGGCACTGAAGCTTTCTTT.

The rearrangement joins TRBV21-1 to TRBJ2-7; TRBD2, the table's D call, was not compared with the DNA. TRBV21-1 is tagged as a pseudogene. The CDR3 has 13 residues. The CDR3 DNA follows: TGTGCCAGCATCAAGCGGGCCCGATACGAGCAGTACTTC. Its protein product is CASIKRARYEQYF.

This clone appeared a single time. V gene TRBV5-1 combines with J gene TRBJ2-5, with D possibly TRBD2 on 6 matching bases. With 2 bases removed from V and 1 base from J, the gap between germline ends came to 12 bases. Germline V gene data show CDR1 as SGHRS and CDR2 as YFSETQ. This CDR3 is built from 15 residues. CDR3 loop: CASSFGLPAQETQYF. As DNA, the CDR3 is TGCGCCAGCAGCTTCGGACTACCTGCCCAAGAGACCCAGTACTTC.

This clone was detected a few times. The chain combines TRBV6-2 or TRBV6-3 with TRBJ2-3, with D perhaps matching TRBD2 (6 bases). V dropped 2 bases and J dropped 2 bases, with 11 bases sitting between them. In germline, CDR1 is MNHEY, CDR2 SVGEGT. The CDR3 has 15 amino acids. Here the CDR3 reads CASSYGGGTTDTQYF. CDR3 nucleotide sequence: TGTGCCAGCAGTTACGGCGGCGGGACCACAGATACGCAGTATTTT.

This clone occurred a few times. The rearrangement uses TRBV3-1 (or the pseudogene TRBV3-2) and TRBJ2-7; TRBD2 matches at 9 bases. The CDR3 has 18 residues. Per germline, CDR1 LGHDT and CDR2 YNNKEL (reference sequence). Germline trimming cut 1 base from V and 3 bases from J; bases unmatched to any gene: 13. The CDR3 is CASSQVNAGGQTLYEQYF. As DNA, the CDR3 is TGTGCCAGCAGCCAAGTAAACGCGGGAGGGCAGACCCTCTACGAGCAGTACTTC.

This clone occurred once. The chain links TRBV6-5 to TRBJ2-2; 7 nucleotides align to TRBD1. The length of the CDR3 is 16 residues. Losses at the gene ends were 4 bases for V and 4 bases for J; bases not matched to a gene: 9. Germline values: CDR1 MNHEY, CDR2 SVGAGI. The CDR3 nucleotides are TGTGCCAGCAGTTTACATACAGGGGTCATCACCGGGGAGCTGTTTTTT. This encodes CASSLHTGVITGELFF.

Here the CDR3 reads CASSQAVAAGTYQETQYF. CDR3 nucleotide sequence: TGCGCCAGCAGCCAAGCGGTGGCGGCGGGTACGTACCAAGAGACCCAGTACTTC. The chain has TRBV4-1 and TRBJ2-5, with D possibly being TRBD2 (5 bases). Germline CDR1 and CDR2: MGHRA and YSYEKL. V was cut by 1 base and J by 0 bases, with 18 bases left in between. CDR3 size: 18 residues.

CDR3 in amino acids: CASSPRGGASINEKLFF. The DNA of the CDR3 is TGTGCCAGCAGCCCCCGGGGGGGGGCGTCAATTAATGAAAAACTGTTTTTT. This sequence joins TRBV7-8 and TRBJ1-4, with D possibly being TRBD1 (6 bases). This CDR3 contains 17 residues. V was pared by 5 bases and J by 4 bases, with 20 bases between. Germline CDR1 reads SGHVS; CDR2 reads FQNEAQ.

The CDR3 nucleotides are TGTGCCAGCAGCTCGGGACTGTCTGAAGCTTTCTTT. It yields the protein CASSSGLSEAFF. This chain connects TRBV7-3 to TRBJ1-1, with D perhaps matching TRBD1 (5 bases). Germline CDR1 SGHTA, CDR2 FQGTGA. The V end lost 4 bases, the J end lost 6 bases, and 9 bases lay between the germline ends. The length of the CDR3 is 12 residues.

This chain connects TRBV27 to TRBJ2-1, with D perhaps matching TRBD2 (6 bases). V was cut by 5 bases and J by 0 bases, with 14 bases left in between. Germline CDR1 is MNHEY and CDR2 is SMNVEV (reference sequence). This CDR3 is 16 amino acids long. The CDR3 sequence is CASSLLASSSYNEQFF. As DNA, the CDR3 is TGTGCCAGCAGTCTTCTAGCGTCTAGCTCCTACAATGAGCAGTTCTTC.

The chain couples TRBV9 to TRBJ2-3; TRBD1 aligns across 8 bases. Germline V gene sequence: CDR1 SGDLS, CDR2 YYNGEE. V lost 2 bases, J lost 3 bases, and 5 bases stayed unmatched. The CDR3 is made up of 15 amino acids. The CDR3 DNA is TGTGCCAGCAGCGTGCAGGGGGCCGGGACAGATACGCAGTATTTT. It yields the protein CASSVQGAGTDTQYF.

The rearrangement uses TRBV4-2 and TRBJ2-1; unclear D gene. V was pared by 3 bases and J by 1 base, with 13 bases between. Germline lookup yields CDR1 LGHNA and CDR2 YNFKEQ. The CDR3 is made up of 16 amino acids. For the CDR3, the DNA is TGTGCCAGCAGCCAGAGTTTTTTCGATTCCTACAATGAGCAGTTCTTC. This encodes CASSQSFFDSYNEQFF.

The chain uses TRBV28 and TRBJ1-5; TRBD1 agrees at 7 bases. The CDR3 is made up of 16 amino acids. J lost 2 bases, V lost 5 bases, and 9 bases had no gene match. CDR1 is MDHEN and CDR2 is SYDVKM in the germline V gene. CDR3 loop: CASSALTGMGNQPQHF. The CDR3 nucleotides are TGTGCCAGCAGTGCCCTGACAGGGATGGGCAATCAGCCCCAGCATTTT.

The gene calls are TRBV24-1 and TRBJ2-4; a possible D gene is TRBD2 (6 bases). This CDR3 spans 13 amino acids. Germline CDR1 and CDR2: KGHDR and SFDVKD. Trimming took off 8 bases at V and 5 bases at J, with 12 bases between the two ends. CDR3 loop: CATNSPGENIQYF. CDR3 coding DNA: TGTGCCACCAACTCTCCGGGGGAAAACATTCAGTACTTC.

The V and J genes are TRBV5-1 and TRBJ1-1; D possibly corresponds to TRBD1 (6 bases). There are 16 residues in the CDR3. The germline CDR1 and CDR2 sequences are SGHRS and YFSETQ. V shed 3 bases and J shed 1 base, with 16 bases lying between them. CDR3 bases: TGCGCCAGCAGCTCGAACCTTGGACAGAGGAACACTGAAGCTTTCTTT. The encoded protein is CASSSNLGQRNTEAFF.

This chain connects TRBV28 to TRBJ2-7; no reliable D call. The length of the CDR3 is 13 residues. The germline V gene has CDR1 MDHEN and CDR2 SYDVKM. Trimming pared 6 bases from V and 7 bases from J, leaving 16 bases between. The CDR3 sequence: CASSRPPTGEQYF. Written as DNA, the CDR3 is TGTGCCAGCAGCCGGCCACCCACCGGGGAGCAGTACTTC.

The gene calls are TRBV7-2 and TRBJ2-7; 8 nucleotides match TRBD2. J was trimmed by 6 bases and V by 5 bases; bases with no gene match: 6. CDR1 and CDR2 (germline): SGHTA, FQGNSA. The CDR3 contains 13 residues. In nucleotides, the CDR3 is TGTGCCAGCAGCCCGAAAGCGGGAGTCGAGCAGTACTTC. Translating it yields CASSPKAGVEQYF.

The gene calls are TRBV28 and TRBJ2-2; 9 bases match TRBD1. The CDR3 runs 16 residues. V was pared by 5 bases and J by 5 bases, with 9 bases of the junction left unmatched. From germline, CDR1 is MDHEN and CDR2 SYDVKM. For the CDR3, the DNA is TGTGCCAGCAGTAGGGGGACAGGGCTTCGAACCGGGGAGCTGTTTTTT. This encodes CASSRGTGLRTGELFF.

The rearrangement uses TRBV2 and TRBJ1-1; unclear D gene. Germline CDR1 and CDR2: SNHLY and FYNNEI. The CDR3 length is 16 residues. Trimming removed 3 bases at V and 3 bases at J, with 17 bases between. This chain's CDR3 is CASSDWAADRYTEAFF. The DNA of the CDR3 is TGTGCCAGCAGTGATTGGGCAGCCGATCGGTACACTGAAGCTTTCTTT.

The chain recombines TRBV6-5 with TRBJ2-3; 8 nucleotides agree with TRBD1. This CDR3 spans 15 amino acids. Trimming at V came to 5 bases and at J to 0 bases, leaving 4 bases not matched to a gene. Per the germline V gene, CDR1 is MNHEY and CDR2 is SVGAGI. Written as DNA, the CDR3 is TGTGCCAGCAGTAACCGACAGGGGAGCACAGATACGCAGTATTTT. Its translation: CASSNRQGSTDTQYF.